Detailed here is one TCR beta chain. This PCR relied on a set of 60 Vbeta primers and 13 Jbeta primers. Sequencing used immunoSEQ multiplex PCR; TCRdb keeps in-frame clones, though not all of them. The data hold 180,000 or so clones, with around 80% observed a single time. The entry originates in a study of cytomegalovirus exposure and HLA in healthy donors. The material sequenced was PBMCs. The source of this sequence is a man aged 18-30 years in good health and CMV-seronegative.

The CDR3 DNA is TGTGCCAGCAGCCCAAGGACAGGGGGCAGCTATGGCTACACCTTC. Translated: CASSPRTGGSYGYTF. The V call is TRBV7-2, the J call TRBJ1-2; TRBD1 aligns across 11 bases. This CDR3 has 15 residues. Trimming took 5 bases from V and 4 from J; bases not matched to a gene: 6. CDR1 is SGHTA and CDR2 is FQGNSA in the germline V gene.